These 20 T cell receptor beta chains were all obtained from the same sample, sequenced in a study of shared clonotypes between healthy human individuals. Method: immunoSEQ multiplex PCR; TCRdb's copy keeps in-frame clones and lacks some. The sample records 75,000 to 100,000 clones, approximately 44% being singletons. Specimen: PBMCs. The receptors originated from a woman between 40 and 55 years old in good health. Some clones in this sample may be carry-over from other donors' samples.

This clone was counted between two and nine times. J is TRBJ1-5 and V is TRBV7-8; perhaps TRBD1 as D (5 bases). This CDR3 spans 14 amino acids. Germline V gene sequence: CDR1 SGHVS, CDR2 FQNEAQ. V was shortened by 3 bases and J by 3 bases, with 9 bases between the two germline ends. CDR3 sequence reads: CASSLNGANQPQHF. In nucleotides, the CDR3 is TGTGCCAGCAGCTTGAACGGGGCCAATCAGCCCCAGCATTTT.

V gene TRBV7-9 combines with J gene TRBJ1-1; D remains ambiguous. CDR1 SEHNR and CDR2 FQNEAQ come from the germline V gene (reference sequence). The ends were cut back, 4 bases at V and 1 base at J, with 19 bases in the middle. CDR3 size: 17 residues. CDR3 nucleotide sequence: TGTGCCAGCAGCTCGCAGTACCGAGCCCATACGAACACTGAAGCTTTCTTT. Residues: CASSSQYRAHTNTEAFF.

V usage is TRBV9 and J usage is TRBJ2-1, with 8 nucleotides matching TRBD2. Losses at the gene ends were 0 bases for V and 5 bases for J; bases not matched to a gene: 1. The CDR3 covers 14 residues. Germline V gene data show CDR1 as SGDLS and CDR2 as YYNGEE. The CDR3: CASSVGAGDNEQFF. DNA of the CDR3: TGTGCCAGCAGCGTAGGAGCGGGAGACAATGAGCAGTTCTTC. The full variable domain, completed using reference TRBV9 and TRBJ2-1, is DSGVTQTPKHLITATGQRVTLRCSPRSGDLSVYWYQQSLDQGLQFLIQYYNGEERAKGNILERFSAQQFPDLHSELNLSSLELGDSALYFCASSVGAGDNEQFFGPGTRLTVL.

This clone was picked up many times. V gene TRBV18 combines with J gene TRBJ2-7, with TRBD1 matching 7 bases. Germline CDR1 reads KGHSH; CDR2 reads LQKENI. The CDR3 spans 17 residues. The J segment lost 2 bases and the V segment lost 5 bases, leaving 15 bases of the junction unmatched. CDR3 protein: CASSRQSRGQPTYEQYF. The CDR3 DNA sequence: TGTGCCAGCTCAAGACAGTCCCGGGGACAGCCAACCTACGAGCAGTACTTC.

There are many counts of this clone. This sample includes further DNA sequences coding for the same CDR3. For the CDR3, the DNA is TGCGCCAGCAGCTTGGACAGGGGGGCCGGAAACACCATATATTTT. Translating it yields CASSLDRGAGNTIYF. The gene calls are TRBV5-1 and TRBJ1-3, with 8 bases that match TRBD1. The CDR3 is 15 amino acids. Trimming cost V 0 bases and J 4 bases; bases outside gene matches: 3. Germline V gene sequence: CDR1 SGHRS, CDR2 YFSETQ. The variable domain in full, with the rest retrieved from reference TRBV5-1 and TRBJ1-3, is KAGVTQTPRYLIKTRGQQVTLSCSPISGHRSVSWYQQTPGQGLQFLFEYFSETQRNKGNFPGRFSGRQFSNSRSEMNVSTLELGDSALYLCASSLDRGAGNTIYFGEGSWLTVV.

V usage is TRBV5-8 and J usage is TRBJ2-6, with D possibly being TRBD1 (5 bases). V was clipped by 4 bases and J by 4 bases, with 15 bases between them. From germline, CDR1 is SGHTS and CDR2 YDEGEE. CDR3 size: 16 residues. The CDR3 loop is CASSLHQGSGANVLTF. The CDR3 bases are TGTGCCAGCAGCCTCCACCAGGGTTCCGGGGCCAACGTCCTGACTTTC.

This chain links TRBV30 with TRBJ2-7, with D possibly matching TRBD2 (5 bases). TRBJ2-5 explains the end of the DNA better; the J call may be wrong. Germline CDR1 and CDR2: GTSNPN and SVGIG (reference sequence). The CDR3 contains 13 residues. The CDR3 reads CAWRQLGQETQYF. CDR3 coding DNA: TGTGCCTGGAGGCAACTAGGGCAAGAGACCCAGTACTTC.

The sample holds a few counts of this clone. CDR3 DNA sequence: TGTGCCTGGAGTTCGGGTGAGGCTAATGAAAAACTGTTTTTT. It encodes CAWSSGEANEKLFF. The chain is built from TRBV30 and TRBJ1-4; D is ambiguous. The CDR3 totals 14 residues. The V end lost 2 bases, the J end lost 3 bases, and 10 bases lay between the germline ends. In germline, CDR1 is GTSNPN, CDR2 SVGIG (reference sequence).

This clone was detected many times. The rearrangement links TRBV7-9 to TRBJ2-1; 9 bases align to TRBD2. Per germline, CDR1 SEHNR and CDR2 FQNEAQ (reference sequence). V was clipped by 5 bases and J by 9 bases; unmatched bases: 11. The CDR3 contains 15 residues. The CDR3 loop reads CASSGGTSPRGEQFF. The DNA of the CDR3 is TGTGCCAGCAGCGGTGGGACTAGCCCAAGGGGTGAGCAGTTCTTC.

The chain carries TRBV9 and TRBJ2-6, with 9 bases lining up with TRBD1. Germline V gene lookup returns CDR1 SGDLS and CDR2 YYNGEE. V shed 4 bases, J shed 0 bases, and the junction held 8 bases outside the gene matches. The CDR3 loop spans 18 amino acids. CDR3 DNA sequence: TGTGCCAGCAGCACAGCGACAGGGGGTCGCTCTGGGGCCAACGTCCTGACTTTC. Protein sequence: CASSTATGGRSGANVLTF.

This rearrangement joins TRBV30 to TRBJ1-4; TRBD2 agrees at 11 bases. The tail of the sequence fits TRBJ2-2 better, so the J call may be wrong. The V gene's germline CDR1 is GTSNPN and CDR2 SVGIG (reference sequence). CDR3 size: 14 residues. CDR3 protein: CASLRLAGTGELFF. For the CDR3, the DNA is TGTGCCTCCCTCCGACTAGCGGGAACCGGGGAGCTGTTTTTT.

Turning to this clone: A clone one base away is much larger, so this may be a read error. The sample carries other DNA sequences with the same CDR3. The gene calls are TRBV30 and TRBJ1-1; perhaps TRBD1 as D (6 bases). Between the trimmed V and J ends, which lost 4 bases and 1 base, there was a span of 13 bases. Germline V CDR1 and CDR2: GTSNPN, SVGIG (reference sequence). The length of the CDR3 is 14 residues. Written as DNA, the CDR3 is TGTGCCTGGAAAGCGGGACACCGGAACACTGAAGCTTTCTTT. Its protein product is CAWKAGHRNTEAFF.

The chain carries TRBV5-4 and TRBJ1-1, with D hard to call. The CDR3 is made up of 13 amino acids. V was clipped by 2 bases and J by 1 base, with 6 bases between them. The germline V gene has CDR1 SGHNT and CDR2 YYREEE (reference sequence). In nucleotides, the CDR3 is TGTGCCAGCAGCTTTTTCAAGAACACTGAAGCTTTCTTT. It specifies CASSFFKNTEAFF.

This clone was observed many times. This chain connects TRBV28 to TRBJ2-3, with no clear D. Between the trimmed V and J ends, which lost 2 bases and 4 bases, there was a span of 10 bases. There are 14 residues in the CDR3. Germline V gene lookup returns CDR1 MDHEN and CDR2 SYDVKM. CDR3 loop: CASSLGSGADTQYF. CDR3 DNA sequence: TGTGCCAGCAGTTTAGGGTCAGGCGCAGATACGCAGTATTTT. The full variable domain, rest sourced from reference TRBV28 and TRBJ2-3, is DVKVTQSSRYLVKRTGEKVFLECVQDMDHENMFWYRQDPGLGLRLIYFSYDVKMKEKGDIPEGYSVSREKKERFSLILESASTNQTSMYLCASSLGSGADTQYFGPGTRLTVL.

The rearrangement links TRBV27 to TRBJ2-1; 10 bases are a match to TRBD2. The junction had 8 bases not matched to a gene; V was cut back by 3 bases and J by 9 bases. CDR1 MNHEY and CDR2 SMNVEV come from the germline V gene (reference sequence). CDR3 size: 15 residues. The CDR3 loop is CASSLSLAGPTEQFF. The CDR3 DNA reads as TGTGCCAGCAGTTTGTCACTAGCGGGACCTACTGAGCAGTTCTTC.

This clone was found once. With a much larger clone just one base away, this may be a read error. Other DNA sequences from this sample encode an identical CDR3 as well. V is TRBV7-2 and J is TRBJ2-3; 10 bases map to TRBD2. Germline values: CDR1 SGHTA, CDR2 FQGNSA. CDR3 length: 17 residues. CDR3 in amino acids: CASSLDPSGSPTDTQYF. In nucleotides, the CDR3 is TGTGCCAGCAGTTTAGACCCTAGCGGGAGCCCCACAGATACGCAGTATTTT.

The chain combines TRBV28 with TRBJ1-1; 7 nucleotides agree with TRBD1. The CDR3 is 14 residues long. J lost 0 bases, V lost 6 bases, and 4 bases had no gene match. The germline CDR1 and CDR2 sequences are MDHEN and SYDVKM. The CDR3 loop is CASRLTGVNTEAFF. In nucleotides, the CDR3 is TGTGCCAGCAGGCTTACAGGGGTGAACACTGAAGCTTTCTTT.

This clone showed up just a few times. V gene TRBV30 combines with J gene TRBJ2-7; tentatively, D is TRBD2 (6 bases). The CDR3 is 14 residues long. Trimming left V 3 bases short and J 1 base short, with 13 bases between. CDR1 GTSNPN and CDR2 SVGIG come from the germline V gene (reference sequence). Here the CDR3 DNA reads TGTGCCTGGAGCGGACTAAAGCCTTCCTACGAGCAGTACTTC. Translated, it gives CAWSGLKPSYEQYF.

The chain couples TRBV9 to TRBJ2-5; a weak D match, TRBD2 (6 bases). Germline CDR1 is SGDLS and CDR2 is YYNGEE. The length of the CDR3 is 13 residues. The germline V and J ends were trimmed by 0 bases and 13 bases, with 16 bases remaining between them. The CDR3 spells CASSVEPRRDRYF. CDR3 in DNA: TGTGCCAGCAGCGTAGAGCCACGGAGGGATCGGTACTTC.

CDR3 DNA sequence: TGCAGCGTTGGGACTAGTTCTAGGGAGACCCAGTACTTC. Its translation: CSVGTSSRETQYF. The rearrangement links TRBV29-1 to TRBJ2-7, with 7 bases matching TRBD2. The DNA end lines up better with TRBJ2-5; the J call may be wrong. The CDR3 is made up of 13 amino acids. CDR1 is SQVTM, CDR2 ANQGSEA, per germline.